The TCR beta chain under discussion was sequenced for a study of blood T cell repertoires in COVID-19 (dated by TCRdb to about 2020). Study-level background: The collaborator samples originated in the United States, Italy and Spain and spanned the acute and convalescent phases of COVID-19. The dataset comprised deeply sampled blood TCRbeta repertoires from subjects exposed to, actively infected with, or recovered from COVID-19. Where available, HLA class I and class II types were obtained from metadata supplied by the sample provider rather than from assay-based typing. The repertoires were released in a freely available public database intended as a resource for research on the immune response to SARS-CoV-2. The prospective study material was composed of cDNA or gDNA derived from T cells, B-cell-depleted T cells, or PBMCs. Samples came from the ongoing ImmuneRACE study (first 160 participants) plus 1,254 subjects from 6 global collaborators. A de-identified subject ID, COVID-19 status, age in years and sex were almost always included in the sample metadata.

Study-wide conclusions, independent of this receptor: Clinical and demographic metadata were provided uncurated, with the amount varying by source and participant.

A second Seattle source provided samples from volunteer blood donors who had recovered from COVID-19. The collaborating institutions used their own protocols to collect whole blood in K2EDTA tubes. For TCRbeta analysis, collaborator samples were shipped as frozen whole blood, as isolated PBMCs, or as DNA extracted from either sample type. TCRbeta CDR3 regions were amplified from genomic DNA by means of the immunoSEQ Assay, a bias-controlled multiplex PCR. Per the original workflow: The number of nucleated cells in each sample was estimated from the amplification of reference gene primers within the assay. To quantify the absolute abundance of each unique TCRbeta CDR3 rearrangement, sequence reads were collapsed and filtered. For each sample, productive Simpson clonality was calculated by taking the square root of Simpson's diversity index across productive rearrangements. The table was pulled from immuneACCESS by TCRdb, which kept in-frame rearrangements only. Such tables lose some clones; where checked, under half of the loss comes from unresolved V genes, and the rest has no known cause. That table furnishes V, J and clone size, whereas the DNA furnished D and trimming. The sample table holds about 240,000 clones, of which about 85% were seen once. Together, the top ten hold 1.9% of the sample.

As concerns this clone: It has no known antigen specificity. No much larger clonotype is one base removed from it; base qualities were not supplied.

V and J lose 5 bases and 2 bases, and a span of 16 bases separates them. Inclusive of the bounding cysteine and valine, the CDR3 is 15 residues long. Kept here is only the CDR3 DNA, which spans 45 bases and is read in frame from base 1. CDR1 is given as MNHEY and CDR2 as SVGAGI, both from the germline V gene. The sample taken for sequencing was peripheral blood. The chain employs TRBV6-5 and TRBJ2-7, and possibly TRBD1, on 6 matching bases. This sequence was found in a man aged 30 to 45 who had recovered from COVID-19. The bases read TGTGCCAGCAGTCCCACCGGGACACCTACCTACGAGCAGTACGTC. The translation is CASSPTGTPTYEQYV.